What follows are 9 T cell receptor beta chains derived from one specimen sequenced in a study of CXCR3-negative and CXCR3-positive naive CD8 T cells. With UMI labels, 5' RACE was used to prepare the TRB cDNA libraries. Reprocessing the 5' RACE reads, TCRdb reports a single entry for every CDR3 protein and omits DNA. This listing includes 150,000 or so distinct CDR3 sequences. Sequenced: naive CXCR3- CD8+ T cells from blood. The subset was: CD45RO-CCR7+CD27+CD95- naive CD8+ T cells lacking CXCR3 (TNR3-). Receptor source: a human donor in good health. Some clones in this sample may be carry-over from other donors' samples.

This chain links TRBV12-3 or TRBV12-4 with TRBJ2-3; the D call from TCRdb, TRBD1, cannot be confirmed without DNA. CDR3 length: 14 amino acids. CDR3 region: CASSFGGSADTQYF.

The V call is TRBV4-1, the J call TRBJ1-1; TCRdb picks TRBD1, but there is no DNA to check that call. Germline V CDR1 and CDR2: MGHRA, YSYEKL. CDR3 length: 15 residues. The chain's CDR3 is CASSFPTDMNTEAFF.

V usage is TRBV10-1 and J usage is TRBJ2-1. From germline, CDR1 is WNHNN and CDR2 SYGVQD (reference sequence). CDR3 length equals 12 residues. The CDR3 reads CASSDVGNEQFF.

The V call is TRBV10-1, the J call TRBJ2-7. From germline, CDR1 is WNHNN and CDR2 SYGVQD (reference sequence). CDR3 length: 14 amino acids. The CDR3 protein is CASSEGGNGIEQYF.

V usage is TRBV7-9 and J usage is TRBJ2-5; as DNA is missing, the TRBD2 call by TCRdb cannot be tested. CDR1 is SEHNR and CDR2 is FQNEAQ in the germline V gene (reference sequence). The CDR3 runs to 17 residues. CDR3: CASSPPAEAGGPGTQYF.

The chain carries TRBV6-2 or TRBV6-3 and TRBJ1-1. The CDR3 totals 14 residues. The germline CDR1 and CDR2 sequences are MNHEY and SVGEGT. The CDR3 here is CASSLSNLATEAFF.

The V gene is TRBV4-1, the J gene TRBJ2-7. In germline, CDR1 is MGHRA, CDR2 YSYEKL. The CDR3 sequence is 15 residues long. The chain's CDR3 is CASSQDIGRPYEQYF.

The V call is TRBV25-1, the J call TRBJ2-1; TCRdb's D gene call, TRBD2, goes unchecked for lack of DNA. Germline loops: CDR1 MGHDK, CDR2 SYGVNS. The CDR3 runs to 16 residues. CDR3 loop: CASSETGGANYNEQFF.

This rearrangement joins TRBV28 to TRBJ2-7; TCRdb returns TRBD2, unconfirmable since there is no DNA. Per germline, CDR1 MDHEN and CDR2 SYDVKM. CDR3 length: 14 amino acids. CDR3 region: CASSWSGPTYEQYF.